This T cell receptor (beta chain) comes out of a study of T-cell memory formation after mild COVID-19. TCRdb independently ran MiXCR on the 5' RACE reads; one entry per CDR3 protein. The sample has 400,000 to 550,000 distinct CDR3 sequences, around 25% seen once. The clonotype was recovered from an adult woman who had mild COVID-19 (a few samples of this study predate the infection). Cell type and time point are not known. Specimen: PBMCs or a T cell subset sorted from them (not recorded which).

The CDR3 nucleotides read TGTGCCACCAGTGGTTCCGGGGCGAGCACAGATACGCAGTATTTT. Protein: CATSGSGASTDTQYF. J is TRBJ2-3 and V is TRBV24-1, with D possibly being TRBD1 or TRBD2 (5 bases each). The CDR3 sequence is 15 residues long. V was clipped by 5 bases and J by 0 bases, with 11 bases between them. CDR1 is KGHDR, CDR2 SFDVKD, per germline.